Below, one TCR beta chain is given with its context. This entry comes from a study of blood T cell repertoires in COVID-19. Per the authors' pipeline: Amplified reference gene primers provided the basis for estimating nucleated cell counts. Profiling relied on immunoSEQ multiplex PCR, and the TCRdb table lists in-frame clones only, not all of them. The V and J calls and clone size were taken over from that table, and D and trimming were inferred from the DNA. The data show a few hundred thousand clones, with around 90% seen just once and 2.1% held by the top ten. Sequencing was performed on peripheral blood. The source is a woman aged 55-69 years with COVID-19, enrolled during active disease.

CDR3: CASSRQGTNEKLFF. CDR3 in DNA: TGTGCCAGCAGCCGCCAGGGAACTAATGAAAAACTGTTTTTT. This sequence joins TRBV28 and TRBJ1-4, with D perhaps TRBD1 (5 bases). V was clipped by 6 bases and J by 1 base, with 9 bases between them. CDR1 is MDHEN and CDR2 is SYDVKM in the germline V gene. The CDR3 loop spans 14 amino acids.